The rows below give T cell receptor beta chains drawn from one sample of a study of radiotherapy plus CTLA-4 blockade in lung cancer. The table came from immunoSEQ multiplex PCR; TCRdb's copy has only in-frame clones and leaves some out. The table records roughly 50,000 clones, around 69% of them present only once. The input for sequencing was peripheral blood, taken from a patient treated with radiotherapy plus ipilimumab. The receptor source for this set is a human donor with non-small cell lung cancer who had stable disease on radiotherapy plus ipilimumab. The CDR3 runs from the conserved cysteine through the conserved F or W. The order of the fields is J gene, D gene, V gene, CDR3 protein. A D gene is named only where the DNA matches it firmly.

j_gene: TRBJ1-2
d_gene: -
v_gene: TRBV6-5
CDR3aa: CASSYGETRGGYTF

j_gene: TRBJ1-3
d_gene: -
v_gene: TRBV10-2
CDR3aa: CASWEANTIYF

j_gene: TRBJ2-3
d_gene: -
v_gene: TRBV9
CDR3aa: CASSPISTQTDTQYF

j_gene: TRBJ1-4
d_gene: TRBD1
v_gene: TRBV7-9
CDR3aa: CASTLGQGVATNEKLFF

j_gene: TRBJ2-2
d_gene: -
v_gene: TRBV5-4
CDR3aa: CASSLGTLSYTGELFF

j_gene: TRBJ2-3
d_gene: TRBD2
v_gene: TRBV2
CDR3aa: CASSPEGAGGQYF

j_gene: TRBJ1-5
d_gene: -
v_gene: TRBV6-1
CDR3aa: CASSEVGVSNQPQHF

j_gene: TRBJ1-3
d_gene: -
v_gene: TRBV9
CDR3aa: CASSSPLGQGQISGNTIYF

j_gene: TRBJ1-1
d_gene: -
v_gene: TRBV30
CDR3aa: CAWSRGRSLNTEAFF

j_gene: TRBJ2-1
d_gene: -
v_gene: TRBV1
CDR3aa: CTSSQDRQVRAYYNEQFF

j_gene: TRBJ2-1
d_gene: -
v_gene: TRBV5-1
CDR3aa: CASSLGGTDNEQFF

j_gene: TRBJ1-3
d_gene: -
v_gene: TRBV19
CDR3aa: CASPSWLGNTIYF

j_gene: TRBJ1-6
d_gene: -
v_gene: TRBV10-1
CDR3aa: CASSDRNSPLHF

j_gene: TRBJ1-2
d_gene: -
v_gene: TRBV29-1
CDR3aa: CSVGAASGYGYTF

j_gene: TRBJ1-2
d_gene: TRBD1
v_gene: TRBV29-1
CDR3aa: CSVGLTGYGYTF

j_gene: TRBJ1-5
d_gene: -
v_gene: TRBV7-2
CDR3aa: CASSLARGRDNQPQHF